These 27 T cell receptor beta chains were all obtained from the same sample, sequenced in a study of cytomegalovirus exposure and HLA in healthy donors (dated by TCRdb to the late 2010s). The library was obtained by the immunoSEQ multiplex PCR assay. A mixture of 60 forward primers for TCR Vbeta segments and 13 reverse primers for TCR Jbeta segments was used in the multiplex PCR. TCRdb took over this immuneACCESS table, retaining in-frame rearrangements with V and J assigned. Such tables are incomplete; in checked studies, under half of the missing clones stem from an unresolved V gene, and the remainder is unexplained. In this sample the table shows approximately 210,000 clones, about 81% of which occur a single time. 1.5% to 2% of the sample lies in the top ten. The material sequenced was PBMCs. The receptors derive from a young man in good health and CMV-seronegative.

The rearrangement uses TRBV4-3 and TRBJ2-1, with D possibly being TRBD1 (5 bases). The germline V and J ends were trimmed by 5 bases and 6 bases, with 17 bases remaining between them. The CDR3 covers 15 residues. Per germline, CDR1 LGHNA and CDR2 YSLEER. CDR3 DNA sequence: TGCGCCAGCAGCTTAGGCCATGGACATTTCAATGAGCAGTTCTTC. Encoded protein: CASSLGHGHFNEQFF.

The rearrangement joins TRBV7-9 to TRBJ2-3, with a possible D match to TRBD2 (5 bases). V gave up 4 bases and J gave up 6 bases, with 8 bases separating them. CDR3 length equals 12 residues. Germline V gene sequence: CDR1 SEHNR, CDR2 FQNEAQ (reference sequence). The CDR3 sequence is CASSSTIDTQYF. The CDR3 DNA is TGTGCCAGCAGCTCGACTATCGATACGCAGTATTTT.

The sample holds one count of this clone. J is TRBJ2-7 and V is TRBV6-5; 8 nucleotides line up with TRBD1. The CDR3 consists of 15 residues. The trim removed 6 bases at V and 5 bases at J, leaving 12 bases unmatched. Germline lookup yields CDR1 MNHEY and CDR2 SVGAGI. The CDR3 sequence: CASSYLSGQGHEQYF. As DNA, the CDR3 is TGTGCCAGCAGCTACCTCTCAGGACAGGGCCACGAGCAGTACTTC.

The chain employs TRBV5-1 and TRBJ2-3; 7 bases fit TRBD1. Germline values: CDR1 SGHRS, CDR2 YFSETQ. The CDR3 covers 15 residues. The junction had 1 base not matched to a gene; V was cut back by 0 bases and J by 0 bases. The CDR3 sequence: CASSLGQGSTDTQYF. Here the CDR3 DNA reads TGCGCCAGCAGCTTGGGACAGGGTAGCACAGATACGCAGTATTTT.

In this sample, this clone turned up a few times. The rearrangement joins TRBV6-6 to TRBJ2-1, with TRBD2 matching 8 bases. The V segment lost 3 bases and the J segment 9 bases; nucleotides outside the gene matches: 10. The CDR3 extends over 15 amino acids. The germline gives CDR1 MNHNY, CDR2 SVGAGI (reference sequence). CDR3 DNA: TGTGCCAGCAGTTATGGTCGGGGGGGCCTAGGTGAGCAGTTCTTC. It is translated as CASSYGRGGLGEQFF.

The CDR3 spells CATTGSNQPQHF. CDR3 sequence (DNA): TGTGCCACTACAGGTAGCAATCAGCCCCAGCATTTT. The V and J genes are TRBV6-6 and TRBJ1-5; a possible D gene is TRBD1 (5 bases). The CDR3 extends over 12 amino acids. V was shortened by 10 bases and J by 0 bases, with 7 bases between the two germline ends. Germline V gives CDR1 MNHNY, CDR2 SVGAGI (reference sequence).

As concerns this clone: The sample carries other DNA sequences with the same CDR3. The chain combines TRBV9 with TRBJ2-5; D perhaps matches TRBD2 (6 bases). V dropped 0 bases and J dropped 4 bases, with 13 bases sitting between them. The germline gives CDR1 SGDLS, CDR2 YYNGEE. CDR3 length: 15 residues. CDR3 sequence (DNA): TGTGCCAGCAGCGTAGCGGCAGGAGGGCTAGAGACCCAGTACTTC. Translation: CASSVAAGGLETQYF.

This chain joins TRBV5-1 and TRBJ2-7, with 7 bases lining up with TRBD1. The CDR3 runs to 13 residues. The germline gives CDR1 SGHRS, CDR2 YFSETQ. V was pared by 2 bases and J by 2 bases, with 1 base of the junction left unmatched. In DNA, the CDR3 is TGCGCCAGCAGCTTTACAGGGGCCTACGAGCAGTACTTC. Its protein is CASSFTGAYEQYF.

The chain is built from TRBV7-9 and TRBJ1-3; 9 bases agree with TRBD1. The CDR3 contains 16 residues. Germline V lookup: CDR1 SEHNR, CDR2 FQNEAQ (reference sequence). Trimming removed 3 bases from V and 3 bases from J; junction bases left unmatched: 6. CDR3 sequence: CASSFQQGAFGNTIYF. As DNA, the CDR3 is TGTGCCAGCAGCTTCCAACAGGGGGCGTTTGGAAACACCATATATTTT.

V and J are TRBV18 and TRBJ2-7, with a possible D match to TRBD2 (5 bases). CDR3 length: 15 amino acids. V was clipped by 4 bases and J by 6 bases, with 19 bases between them. Germline V gene sequence: CDR1 KGHSH, CDR2 LQKENI. The CDR3 here is CASSRDGESQGEQYF. The CDR3 DNA reads as TGTGCCAGCTCACGAGACGGGGAATCGCAAGGCGAGCAGTACTTC. Full variable domain (outside the CDR3, taken from reference TRBV18 and TRBJ2-7): NAGVMQNPRHLVRRRGQEARLRCSPMKGHSHVYWYRQLPEEGLKFMVYLQKENIIDESGMPKERFSAEFPKEGPSILRIQQVVRGDSAAYFCASSRDGESQGEQYFGPGTRLTVT.

The chain couples TRBV6-5 to TRBJ1-1, with D tentatively TRBD1 (5 bases). From germline, CDR1 is MNHEY and CDR2 SVGAGI. V was pared by 4 bases and J by 1 base, with 13 bases between. CDR3 length: 15 residues. The CDR3 loop reads CASSLNRRRNTEAFF. Here the CDR3 DNA reads TGTGCCAGCAGTTTGAACAGGCGCAGGAACACTGAAGCTTTCTTT.

This sequence joins TRBV7-9 and TRBJ2-3; 8 nucleotides line up with TRBD1. Germline CDR1 and CDR2: SEHNR and FQNEAQ (reference sequence). There are 15 residues in the CDR3. The junction had 11 bases not matched to a gene; V was cut back by 4 bases and J by 8 bases. The CDR3 loop is CASSSVDRVQGTQYF. CDR3 nucleotides: TGTGCCAGCAGCTCAGTGGACAGGGTCCAAGGTACGCAGTATTTT.

The chain carries TRBV7-2 and TRBJ1-2; TRBD1 aligns across 8 bases. The CDR3 length is 12 residues. Trimming at V came to 6 bases and at J to 12 bases, leaving 9 bases not matched to a gene. Germline V lookup: CDR1 SGHTA, CDR2 FQGNSA. The CDR3 DNA reads TGTGCCAGCAGGGGGACAGGCTCGGGGGACACCTTC. This translates into CASRGTGSGDTF.

The chain carries TRBV4-3 and TRBJ2-4; possibly TRBD1 for D (6 bases). From germline, CDR1 is LGHNA and CDR2 YSLEER. Trimming took 3 bases from V and 5 from J, leaving 14 bases between them. The CDR3 sequence is 15 residues long. CDR3 sequence reads: CASSHIGQTQNIQYF. CDR3 DNA: TGCGCCAGCAGCCATATAGGACAGACCCAAAACATTCAGTACTTC.

The chain carries TRBV28 and TRBJ1-3; 7 positions agree with TRBD1. V shed 4 bases, J shed 2 bases, and the junction held 2 bases outside the gene matches. The CDR3 totals 14 residues. Germline assignment: CDR1 MDHEN and CDR2 SYDVKM. The CDR3 DNA follows: TGTGCCAGCAGTTCACAGGGGACTGGAAACACCATATATTTT. It specifies CASSSQGTGNTIYF.

The chain has TRBV7-2 and TRBJ1-4; D gene uncertain. This CDR3 comprises 13 residues. V dropped 2 bases and J dropped 6 bases, with 7 bases sitting between them. Germline V lookup: CDR1 SGHTA, CDR2 FQGNSA. Written as DNA, the CDR3 is TGTGCCAGCAGCTTACGCGGTGATGAAAAACTGTTTTTT. Protein product: CASSLRGDEKLFF.

The chain uses TRBV5-8 and TRBJ1-2; 9 positions agree with TRBD1. Germline V gives CDR1 SGHTS, CDR2 YDEGEE. The V and J ends lost 6 bases and 2 bases, in that order; junction bases with no gene match: 11. This CDR3 spans 16 amino acids. The CDR3 sequence: CASTFRQGVFNYGYTF. The DNA for the CDR3 is TGTGCCAGCACCTTCAGACAGGGGGTTTTCAACTATGGCTACACCTTC.

The gene calls are TRBV5-6 and TRBJ1-2, with D unclear. Germline V gene sequence: CDR1 SGHDT, CDR2 YYEEEE. The CDR3 contains 14 residues. Deletions cut 2 bases from V and 3 bases from J, with 11 bases between. CDR3 loop: CASSFTEGYYGYTF. In nucleotides, the CDR3 is TGTGCCAGCAGCTTTACGGAGGGCTACTATGGCTACACCTTC.

The genes are TRBV28 and TRBJ2-3, with 9 bases matching TRBD2. The trim removed 3 bases at V and 7 bases at J, leaving 8 bases unmatched. The CDR3 runs to 15 residues. Germline loops: CDR1 MDHEN, CDR2 SYDVKM. CDR3 in DNA: TGTGCCAGCAGTTTGTCTAGCGGGATCCGGAATACGCAGTATTTT. It translates to CASSLSSGIRNTQYF. Looking up the rest from reference TRBV28 and TRBJ2-3 gives the full variable domain: DVKVTQSSRYLVKRTGEKVFLECVQDMDHENMFWYRQDPGLGLRLIYFSYDVKMKEKGDIPEGYSVSREKKERFSLILESASTNQTSMYLCASSLSSGIRNTQYFGPGTRLTVL.

This sequence joins TRBV30 and TRBJ1-1; 7 bases map to TRBD1. Germline assignment: CDR1 GTSNPN and CDR2 SVGIG (reference sequence). The CDR3 spans 16 residues. V was clipped by 1 base and J by 4 bases; unmatched bases: 12. CDR3 sequence: CAWSAFGTARVTEAFF. CDR3 sequence (DNA): TGTGCCTGGAGTGCCTTTGGGACAGCTCGAGTCACTGAAGCTTTCTTT. Complete variable domain (other parts from reference TRBV30 and TRBJ1-1): SQTIHQWPATLVQPVGSPLSLECTVEGTSNPNLYWYRQAAGRGLQLLFYSVGIGQISSEVPQNLSASRPQDRQFILSSKKLLLSDSGFYLCAWSAFGTARVTEAFFGQGTRLTVV.

The chain uses TRBV11-2 and TRBJ2-1; 7 bases map to TRBD2. This CDR3 has 13 amino acids. CDR1 is SGHAT, CDR2 FQNNGV, per germline. V gave up 3 bases and J gave up 6 bases; unmatched junction bases: 2. CDR3 sequence: CASSFTGGNEQFF. CDR3 in DNA: TGTGCCAGCAGCTTTACGGGAGGCAATGAGCAGTTCTTC.

The chain recombines TRBV7-9 with TRBJ2-3, with TRBD1 identical over 9 bases. Trimming removed 1 base from V and 0 bases from J; junction bases left unmatched: 8. The CDR3 runs 18 residues. Germline assignment: CDR1 SEHNR and CDR2 FQNEAQ (reference sequence). Here the CDR3 DNA reads TGTGCCAGCAGCTTAGGGGGGACAGGGCGTATGAGCACAGATACGCAGTATTTT. This encodes CASSLGGTGRMSTDTQYF.

J is TRBJ2-7 and V is TRBV7-2; 7 bases map to TRBD1. The CDR3 loop spans 14 amino acids. Trimming took 2 bases from V and 3 from J; bases not matched to a gene: 4. Germline CDR1 and CDR2: SGHTA and FQGNSA. The CDR3, as DNA: TGTGCCAGCAGCTTATCGGGACAGAGCTACGAGCAGTACTTC. It translates to CASSLSGQSYEQYF.

The chain uses TRBV5-1 and TRBJ1-1; D might be TRBD1 (5 bases). There are 13 residues in the CDR3. The V gene's germline CDR1 is SGHRS and CDR2 YFSETQ. V lost 0 bases to trimming and J lost 12 bases, with 15 bases between them. The CDR3 reads CASSLAGRSGTFF. DNA of the CDR3: TGCGCCAGCAGCTTGGCCGGGCGATCAGGGACTTTCTTT.

J is TRBJ1-2 and V is TRBV29-1; no reliable D call. CDR3 length: 11 amino acids. CDR1 is SQVTM, CDR2 ANQGSEA, per germline. V shed 4 bases and J shed 4 bases, with 7 bases lying between them. DNA for the CDR3: TGCAGCGTTGTTGCTACCTATGGCTACACCTTC. Protein: CSVVATYGYTF.

This chain connects TRBV4-3 to TRBJ2-1; 10 bases align to TRBD2. The junction had 5 bases not matched to a gene; V was cut back by 1 base and J by 8 bases. The CDR3 runs 15 residues. Looked up from germline, CDR1 is LGHNA and CDR2 is YSLEER. CDR3 sequence (DNA): TGCGCCAGCAGCCAAGTGAGCGGGAGGGAATATGAGCAGTTCTTC. Residues: CASSQVSGREYEQFF.

This clone showed up just a few times. The chain recombines TRBV5-1 with TRBJ2-5; tentatively, D is TRBD2 (7 bases). The V gene's germline CDR1 is SGHRS and CDR2 YFSETQ. CDR3 length equals 19 residues. The V end lost 0 bases, the J end lost 5 bases, and 26 bases lay between the germline ends. The CDR3 sequence is CASSLAITARGGPVETQYF. Here the CDR3 DNA reads TGCGCCAGCAGCTTGGCCATAACAGCAAGGGGGGGGCCGGTGGAGACCCAGTACTTC.